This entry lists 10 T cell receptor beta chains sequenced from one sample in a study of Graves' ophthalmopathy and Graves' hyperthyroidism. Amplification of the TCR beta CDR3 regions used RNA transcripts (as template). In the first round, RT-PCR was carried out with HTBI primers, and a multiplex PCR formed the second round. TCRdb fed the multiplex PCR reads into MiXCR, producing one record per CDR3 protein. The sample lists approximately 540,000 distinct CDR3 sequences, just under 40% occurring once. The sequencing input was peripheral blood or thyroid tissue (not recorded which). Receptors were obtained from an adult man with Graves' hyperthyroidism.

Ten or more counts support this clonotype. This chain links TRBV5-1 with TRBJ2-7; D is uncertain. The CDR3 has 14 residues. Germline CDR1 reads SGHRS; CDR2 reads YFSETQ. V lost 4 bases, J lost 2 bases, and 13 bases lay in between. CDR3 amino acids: CASSRMTKTYEQYF. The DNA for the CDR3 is TGCGCCAGCAGCCGAATGACGAAGACCTACGAGCAGTACTTC. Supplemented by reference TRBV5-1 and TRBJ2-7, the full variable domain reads KAGVTQTPRYLIKTRGQQVTLSCSPISGHRSVSWYQQTPGQGLQFLFEYFSETQRNKGNFPGRFSGRQFSNSRSEMNVSTLELGDSALYLCASSRMTKTYEQYFGPGTRLTVT.

CDR3: CASSWWGDYEQYF. The CDR3 bases are TGTGCCAGCAGCTGGTGGGGGGACTACGAGCAGTACTTC. The chain is built from TRBV7-6 and TRBJ2-7, with D maybe TRBD2 (6 bases). CDR3 size: 13 residues. Deletions cut 4 bases from V and 3 bases from J, with 10 bases between. CDR1 and CDR2 (germline): SGHVS, FNYEAQ. The entire variable domain, with the rest obtained from reference TRBV7-6 and TRBJ2-7, is as follows: GAGVSQSPRYKVTKRGQDVALRCDPISGHVSLYWYRQALGQGPEFLTYFNYEAQQDKSGLPNDRFSAERPEGSISTLTIQRTEQRDSAMYRCASSWWGDYEQYFGPGTRLTVT.

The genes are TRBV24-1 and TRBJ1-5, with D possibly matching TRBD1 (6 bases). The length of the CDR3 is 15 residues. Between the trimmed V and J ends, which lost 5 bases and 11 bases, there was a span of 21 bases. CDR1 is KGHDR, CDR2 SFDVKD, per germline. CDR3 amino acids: CATSAARGLGETQHF. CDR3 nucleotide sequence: TGTGCCACCAGTGCGGCGCGGGGGCTTGGCGAGACCCAGCATTTT.

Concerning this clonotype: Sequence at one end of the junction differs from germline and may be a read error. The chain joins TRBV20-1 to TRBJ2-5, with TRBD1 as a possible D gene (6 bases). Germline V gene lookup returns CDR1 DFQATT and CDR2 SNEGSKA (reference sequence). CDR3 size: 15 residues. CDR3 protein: CSALSRDNTGETRYF. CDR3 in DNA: TGCAGTGCTTTATCAAGGGACAATACAGGAGAGACCCGGTACTTC.

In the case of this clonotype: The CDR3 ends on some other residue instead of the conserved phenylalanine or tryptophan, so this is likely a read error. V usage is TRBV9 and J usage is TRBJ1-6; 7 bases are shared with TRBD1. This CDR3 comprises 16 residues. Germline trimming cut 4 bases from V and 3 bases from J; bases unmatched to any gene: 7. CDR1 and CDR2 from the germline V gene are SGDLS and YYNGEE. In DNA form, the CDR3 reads TGTGCCAGCAGCAGATTTCAGGGGGGCTATAATTCACCCCTCCACCTT. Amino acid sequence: CASSRFQGGYNSPLHL.

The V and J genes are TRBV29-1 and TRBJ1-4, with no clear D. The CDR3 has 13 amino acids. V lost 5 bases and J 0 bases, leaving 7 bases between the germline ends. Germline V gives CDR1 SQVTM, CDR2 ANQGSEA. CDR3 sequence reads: CSVPGTTNEKLFF. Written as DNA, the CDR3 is TGCAGCGTTCCCGGGACAACTAATGAAAAACTGTTTTTT.

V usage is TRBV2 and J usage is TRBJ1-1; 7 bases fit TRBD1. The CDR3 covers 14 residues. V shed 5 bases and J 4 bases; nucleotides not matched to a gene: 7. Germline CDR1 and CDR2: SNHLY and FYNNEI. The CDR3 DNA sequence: TGTGCCAGCAGTACGACAGGGACCACCACTGAAGCTTTCTTT. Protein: CASSTTGTTTEAFF.

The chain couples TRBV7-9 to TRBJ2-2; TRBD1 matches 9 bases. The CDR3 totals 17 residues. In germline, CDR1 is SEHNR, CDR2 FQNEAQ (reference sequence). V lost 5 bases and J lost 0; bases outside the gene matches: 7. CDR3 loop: CASSAPGQGSNTGELFF. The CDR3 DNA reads TGTGCCAGCAGCGCACCGGGACAGGGCTCGAACACCGGGGAGCTGTTTTTT.

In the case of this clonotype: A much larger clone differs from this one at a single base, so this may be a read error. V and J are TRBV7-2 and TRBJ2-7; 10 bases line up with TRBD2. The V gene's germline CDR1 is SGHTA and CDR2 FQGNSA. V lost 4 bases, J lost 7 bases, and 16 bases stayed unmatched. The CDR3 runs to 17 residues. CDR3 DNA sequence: TGTGCCAGCAGCTGGGGACCAGCGGGAGGGCCGGCGTCTGAGCAGTACTTC. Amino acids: CASSWGPAGGPASEQYF.

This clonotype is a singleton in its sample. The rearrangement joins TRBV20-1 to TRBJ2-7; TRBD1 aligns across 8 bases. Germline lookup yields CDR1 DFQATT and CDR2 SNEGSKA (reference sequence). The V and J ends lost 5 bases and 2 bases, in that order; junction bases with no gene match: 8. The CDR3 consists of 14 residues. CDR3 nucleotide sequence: TGCAGTGCTTCAGGGGGCGCGATCCCCTACGAGCAGTACTTC. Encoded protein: CSASGGAIPYEQYF.